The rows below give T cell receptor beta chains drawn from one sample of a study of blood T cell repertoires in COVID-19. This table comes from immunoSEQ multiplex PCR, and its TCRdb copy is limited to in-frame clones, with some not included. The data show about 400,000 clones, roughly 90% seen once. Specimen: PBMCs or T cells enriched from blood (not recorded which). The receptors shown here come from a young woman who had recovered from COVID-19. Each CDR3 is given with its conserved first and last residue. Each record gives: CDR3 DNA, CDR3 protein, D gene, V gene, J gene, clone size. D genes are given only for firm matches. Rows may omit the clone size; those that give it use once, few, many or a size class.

cdr3_nt: TGTGCCAGCAGCTTAGGAACTAGCGGGGCATACAATGAGCAGTTCTTC
cdr3_aa: CASSLGTSGAYNEQFF
d_call: TRBD2
v_call: TRBV11-2
j_call: TRBJ2-1
clone_size: .

cdr3_nt: TGTGCCAGCTCACCGGCTTCGGGTATTCAGCCCCAGCATTTT
cdr3_aa: CASSPASGIQPQHF
d_call: .
v_call: TRBV18
j_call: TRBJ1-5
clone_size: .

cdr3_nt: TGTGCCAGCAGTAGGACAGGGGGCCAGAGCAATCAGCCCCAGCATTTT
cdr3_aa: CASSRTGGQSNQPQHF
d_call: TRBD1
v_call: TRBV27
j_call: TRBJ1-5
clone_size: .

cdr3_nt: TGTGCCAGCAGCCCCAACCAAGAGACCCAGTACTTC
cdr3_aa: CASSPNQETQYF
d_call: .
v_call: TRBV9
j_call: TRBJ2-5
clone_size: .

cdr3_nt: TGTGCCAGCAGACCCCCTACTGGCGGGAGGGGATGGGAGACCCAGTACTTC
cdr3_aa: CASRPPTGGRGWETQYF
d_call: TRBD2
v_call: TRBV11-2
j_call: TRBJ2-5
clone_size: .

cdr3_nt: TGTGCCAGTACGGGGGGTGACTTGAGTTACTATGGCTACACCTTC
cdr3_aa: CASTGGDLSYYGYTF
d_call: .
v_call: TRBV19
j_call: TRBJ1-2
clone_size: once

cdr3_nt: TGTGCCATCAGTGATTCCGGGACTAGCACAGATACGCAGTATTTT
cdr3_aa: CAISDSGTSTDTQYF
d_call: .
v_call: TRBV10-3
j_call: TRBJ2-3
clone_size: .

cdr3_nt: TGTGCCAGTAGTATAGCTGGGACTGGCAAAGAGACCCAGTACTTC
cdr3_aa: CASSIAGTGKETQYF
d_call: .
v_call: TRBV19
j_call: TRBJ2-5
clone_size: few

cdr3_nt: TGTGCCAGCAGTCCCGCGCAAGGACTACCTGGCAATCAGCCCCAGCATTTT
cdr3_aa: CASSPAQGLPGNQPQHF
d_call: .
v_call: TRBV6-2/TRBV6-3
j_call: TRBJ1-5
clone_size: .

cdr3_nt: TGTGCCAGCCGAGGGGGTCCCAATCAGCCCCAGCATTTT
cdr3_aa: CASRGGPNQPQHF
d_call: .
v_call: TRBV2
j_call: TRBJ1-5
clone_size: .

cdr3_nt: TGTGCCAGCAGTCCAGCCCAGGCAGGACCCCAGCATTTT
cdr3_aa: CASSPAQAGPQHF
d_call: .
v_call: TRBV27
j_call: TRBJ1-5
clone_size: .

cdr3_nt: TGTGCCAGCAGGTCCGTCCGGGCCCAGCATTTT
cdr3_aa: CASRSVRAQHF
d_call: .
v_call: TRBV28
j_call: TRBJ1-5
clone_size: .

cdr3_nt: TGTGCCATCAGTGAGTCCGGGAACTATGGCTACACCTTC
cdr3_aa: CAISESGNYGYTF
d_call: .
v_call: TRBV10-3
j_call: TRBJ1-2
clone_size: .

cdr3_nt: TGTGCCAGCTGGGAACTGGCGGGACGGTCTGAAGCTTTCTTT
cdr3_aa: CASWELAGRSEAFF
d_call: .
v_call: TRBV6-5
j_call: TRBJ1-1
clone_size: .

cdr3_nt: TGTGCCAGCAGCCCGGACAGGGGATACGAGCAGTACTTC
cdr3_aa: CASSPDRGYEQYF
d_call: TRBD1
v_call: TRBV5-4
j_call: TRBJ2-7
clone_size: .

cdr3_nt: TGCAGCGTTGATGGGGGGGCGGACAGAGGTTATGGCTACACCTTC
cdr3_aa: CSVDGGADRGYGYTF
d_call: .
v_call: TRBV29-1
j_call: TRBJ1-2
clone_size: few

cdr3_nt: TGTGCCACCAGTACGGGTGCCCGGGAGACCCAGTACTTC
cdr3_aa: CATSTGARETQYF
d_call: .
v_call: TRBV24-1
j_call: TRBJ2-5
clone_size: .

cdr3_nt: TGTGCCAGCAGCCATGCAACTAGCGCTAAAGAGACCCAGTACTTC
cdr3_aa: CASSHATSAKETQYF
d_call: TRBD2
v_call: TRBV3-1/TRBV3-2
j_call: TRBJ2-5
clone_size: .

cdr3_nt: TGTGCCAGTTCGAAGAGCGGGAGCCCCCTGGAGACCCAGTACTTC
cdr3_aa: CASSKSGSPLETQYF
d_call: TRBD2
v_call: TRBV19
j_call: TRBJ2-5
clone_size: .

cdr3_nt: TGTGCCAGCTCACCGACAGGGAACACCGGGGAGCTGTTTTTT
cdr3_aa: CASSPTGNTGELFF
d_call: .
v_call: TRBV5-4
j_call: TRBJ2-2
clone_size: .

cdr3_nt: TGTGCCAGCAGCCCCATTATGTGGGACTCTGATCGCTCTGGAAACACCATATATTTT
cdr3_aa: CASSPIMWDSDRSGNTIYF
d_call: .
v_call: TRBV11-2
j_call: TRBJ1-3
clone_size: .

cdr3_nt: TGTGCCAGCAGTGAAGGTCCATCCTACGAGCAGTACTTC
cdr3_aa: CASSEGPSYEQYF
d_call: .
v_call: TRBV2
j_call: TRBJ2-7
clone_size: .

cdr3_nt: TGTGCCAGCTCACCTGGCTCAGGCCCAGAGACCCAGTACTTC
cdr3_aa: CASSPGSGPETQYF
d_call: .
v_call: TRBV18
j_call: TRBJ2-5
clone_size: .

cdr3_nt: TGTGCCAGCAGTTCACAGGGGGGGCAGCCCCAGCATTTT
cdr3_aa: CASSSQGGQPQHF
d_call: TRBD1
v_call: TRBV28
j_call: TRBJ1-5
clone_size: .

cdr3_nt: TGCGCCAGCAGCTTGGGGAGAAGGAGCTCTGGAAACACCATATATTTT
cdr3_aa: CASSLGRRSSGNTIYF
d_call: .
v_call: TRBV5-1
j_call: TRBJ1-3
clone_size: .

cdr3_nt: TGCGCCACATCCAGGGGCCAGTGGGACAATGAGCAGTTCTTC
cdr3_aa: CATSRGQWDNEQFF
d_call: .
v_call: TRBV5-1
j_call: TRBJ2-1
clone_size: .

cdr3_nt: TGCGCCAGCAGCCTCGGACTAGCGGGAGCCGGGAATGAGCAGTTCTTC
cdr3_aa: CASSLGLAGAGNEQFF
d_call: TRBD2
v_call: TRBV5-1
j_call: TRBJ2-1
clone_size: .

cdr3_nt: TGTGCCAGCAGCCCTACTAGCGGGCCGTACGAGCAGTACTTC
cdr3_aa: CASSPTSGPYEQYF
d_call: TRBD2
v_call: TRBV27
j_call: TRBJ2-7
clone_size: .

cdr3_nt: TGTGCCATCAGGACCGGGACAGCGATAAGCTATGGCTACACCTTC
cdr3_aa: CAIRTGTAISYGYTF
d_call: TRBD1
v_call: TRBV10-3
j_call: TRBJ1-2
clone_size: .

cdr3_nt: TGTGCCTGGTGGCACGAGGACACCGGGGAGCTGTTTTTT
cdr3_aa: CAWWHEDTGELFF
d_call: .
v_call: TRBV30
j_call: TRBJ2-2
clone_size: .

cdr3_nt: TGTGCCAGCAGCCCACCTAGCGGGGTTCCCTACAATGAGCAGTTCTTC
cdr3_aa: CASSPPSGVPYNEQFF
d_call: TRBD2
v_call: TRBV5-5
j_call: TRBJ2-1
clone_size: .

cdr3_nt: TGTGCCAGCAGTTACGGGGGCACACGTGGACGTTCACCCCTCCACTTT
cdr3_aa: CASSYGGTRGRSPLHF
d_call: .
v_call: TRBV6-5
j_call: TRBJ1-6
clone_size: .

cdr3_nt: TGCAGCGTTGCAACAGGGGAGGGCTACACCTTC
cdr3_aa: CSVATGEGYTF
d_call: TRBD1
v_call: TRBV29-1
j_call: TRBJ1-2
clone_size: .

cdr3_nt: TGCGCCAGCAGCAAGGGACAGGGGGTTTCCTACGAGCAGTACTTC
cdr3_aa: CASSKGQGVSYEQYF
d_call: TRBD1
v_call: TRBV5-1
j_call: TRBJ2-7
clone_size: .

cdr3_nt: TGTGCCAGCAGCTGGGGACAGGGGGCCGCCTACGAGCAGTACTTC
cdr3_aa: CASSWGQGAAYEQYF
d_call: TRBD1
v_call: TRBV7-3
j_call: TRBJ2-7
clone_size: once

cdr3_nt: TGTGCCAGCAGCTTTAAAACTGCTAATGAAAAACTGTTTTTT
cdr3_aa: CASSFKTANEKLFF
d_call: .
v_call: TRBV5-4
j_call: TRBJ1-4
clone_size: .

cdr3_nt: TGTGCCAGCAGCTTAAGGGACAACCCCAAAGCTAACTATGGCTACACCTTC
cdr3_aa: CASSLRDNPKANYGYTF
d_call: .
v_call: TRBV7-9
j_call: TRBJ1-2
clone_size: .

cdr3_nt: TGTGCCAGCAGCTTAGCGTTTGGGAGGGAGCCTGGAAACACCATATATTTT
cdr3_aa: CASSLAFGREPGNTIYF
d_call: .
v_call: TRBV7-2
j_call: TRBJ1-3
clone_size: .

cdr3_nt: TGTGCCAGCAGCTTAGACTGGAGCTATGGCTACACCTTC
cdr3_aa: CASSLDWSYGYTF
d_call: .
v_call: TRBV7-2
j_call: TRBJ1-2
clone_size: .

cdr3_nt: TGTGCCAGCAGGCCGGGACAGGACCTCTATGGCTACACCTTC
cdr3_aa: CASRPGQDLYGYTF
d_call: TRBD1
v_call: TRBV2
j_call: TRBJ1-2
clone_size: once

cdr3_nt: TGTGCCAGTAGTATCCCACAGGGTGTCGGAAATGAAAAACTGTTTTTT
cdr3_aa: CASSIPQGVGNEKLFF
d_call: .
v_call: TRBV19
j_call: TRBJ1-4
clone_size: .

cdr3_nt: TGTGCCAGCAGCCCACTGGACAGAAATCAGCCCCAGCATTTT
cdr3_aa: CASSPLDRNQPQHF
d_call: .
v_call: TRBV7-9
j_call: TRBJ1-5
clone_size: .

cdr3_nt: TGTGCCACCAGTGATAAGGGTGGGACAGGAGGGTATGGCTACACCTTC
cdr3_aa: CATSDKGGTGGYGYTF
d_call: TRBD1
v_call: TRBV24-1
j_call: TRBJ1-2
clone_size: once

cdr3_nt: TGTGCTAGTGGGTCCTTAACATCGTTCGCCGGGGGAAGGAAACTGTTTTTT
cdr3_aa: CASGSLTSFAGGRKLFF
d_call: .
v_call: TRBV12-5
j_call: TRBJ1-4
clone_size: .

cdr3_nt: TGTGCCAGTAGTGTCAACAGGGGGCCAGAGACCCAGTACTTC
cdr3_aa: CASSVNRGPETQYF
d_call: TRBD1
v_call: TRBV19
j_call: TRBJ2-5
clone_size: .

cdr3_nt: TGTGCCAGCAGTGAAGGCTTGCGCATCTACGAGCAGTACTTC
cdr3_aa: CASSEGLRIYEQYF
d_call: .
v_call: TRBV6-1
j_call: TRBJ2-7
clone_size: .

cdr3_nt: TGTGCCAGCAGCGTAGCTACTAGCGGGGGAGAGCAGTTCTTC
cdr3_aa: CASSVATSGGEQFF
d_call: TRBD2
v_call: TRBV9
j_call: TRBJ2-1
clone_size: .

cdr3_nt: TGTGCCAGCTCGTTGACAGGGGGAAATTCACCCCTCCACTTT
cdr3_aa: CASSLTGGNSPLHF
d_call: TRBD1
v_call: TRBV18
j_call: TRBJ1-6
clone_size: .

cdr3_nt: TGTGCCAGTAGTATAGCGGGGGGGACTGAAGCTTTCTTT
cdr3_aa: CASSIAGGTEAFF
d_call: .
v_call: TRBV19
j_call: TRBJ1-1
clone_size: .

cdr3_nt: TGTGCCAGCAGCCCCGGGGGGGGATACGAGCAGTACTTC
cdr3_aa: CASSPGGGYEQYF
d_call: TRBD2
v_call: TRBV4-2
j_call: TRBJ2-7
clone_size: .

cdr3_nt: TGTGCCAGCACCCCACCCTCGGACAGAGAAAAACTGTTTTTT
cdr3_aa: CASTPPSDREKLFF
d_call: .
v_call: TRBV28
j_call: TRBJ1-4
clone_size: .

cdr3_nt: TGTGCCAGCAGCCAGGGGACCTCTCACTATGGCTACACCTTC
cdr3_aa: CASSQGTSHYGYTF
d_call: .
v_call: TRBV7-9
j_call: TRBJ1-2
clone_size: once

cdr3_nt: TGTGCCAGCAGCCAACAGGGTTACGAGCAGTACTTC
cdr3_aa: CASSQQGYEQYF
d_call: .
v_call: TRBV6-2/TRBV6-3
j_call: TRBJ2-7
clone_size: .

cdr3_nt: TGTGCCAGCAGACAGGACCATAATCAGCCCCAGCATTTT
cdr3_aa: CASRQDHNQPQHF
d_call: .
v_call: TRBV12-3/TRBV12-4
j_call: TRBJ1-5
clone_size: .

cdr3_nt: TGTGCCAGCAGCCATAGACTAGCGGGGTTCGGCGGGGAGCTGTTTTTT
cdr3_aa: CASSHRLAGFGGELFF
d_call: TRBD2
v_call: TRBV3-1/TRBV3-2
j_call: TRBJ2-2
clone_size: .